This T cell receptor (beta chain) came from a study of T cells after yellow fever vaccination (dated by TCRdb to about 2019). Notes on the research overall: Libraries from fractions with low cell numbers were prepared with the SMART-Seq v4 Ultra Low Input RNA kit. Blood was collected at multiple timepoints before and after primary and secondary immunization, and bulk PBMC replicates and cell subsets were isolated. To follow T-cell clones before and after both primary and booster YFV17D yellow fever vaccination, bulk TCR alpha and beta repertoires underwent longitudinal sequencing. The cohort comprised two healthy male donors, one aged 18 to 30 and one aged 30 to 40 years. What the study reported, not specific to this receptor: Computational filtering was needed because FACS-sorted repertoires could contain abundant contaminating clonotypes from the bulk population. After the booster, most clones that had expanded after primary vaccination were detected again (roughly 95% of CD4 and around 88% of CD8), suggesting broad maintenance of memory. A small fraction of clonotypes appeared in both the CD4 and CD8 compartments, likely as a result of convergent recombination. Because the study included only a couple of donors, the extent to which the findings can be generalized is limited. The secondary T-cell response was weaker than the primary response but faster, peaking on day 5 instead of day 15.

Relative to germline, V is missing 1 base and J is missing 2 bases, with 9 bases of the junction outside any gene match. CDR1 LGHNA and CDR2 YNFKEQ were looked up in the germline V gene. Its CDR3 holds 18 amino acids, cysteine through phenylalanine. Only the CDR3 part of the read is kept: 54 bases, read in frame from the first base. TCR cDNA was made using 5'RACE template switching, a step that added a universal primer site and unique molecular identifiers. cDNA synthesis was primed from both the TCR alpha and TCR beta constant segments. Libraries were amplified in two PCR steps, with sample barcodes and sequencing adapters added in the second step. Sequencing of libraries was done on Illumina HiSeq 2500 (2x100 bp) or NovaSeq (2x150 bp). On the study's bioinformatics: MIGEC was used to demultiplex reads and collapse the reads into UMI consensus sequences, and MiXCR was used for V(D)J alignment. Using edgeR on replicate PBMC samples, clonotypes were called vaccine-responding if FDR was below 0.01 and the log2 fold change was above 5 up to day 15. Bulk clonotypes were assigned CD4 or CD8 identity according to which sequenced CD4 or CD8 repertoire held them at higher abundance. TCRdb reanalyzed the raw reads on its own, using fastp at Q25 for trimming and MiXCR for clone calling, and kept in-frame beta chains. Duplicate CDR3 protein sequences are folded into a single record with the most common DNA and genes. The authors' filters were not applied to this entry. The sample table holds some 320,000 distinct CDR3 sequences, of which 7.5% to 9% were seen once. The top ten constitute approximately 19% of the sample.

A few counts support this clonotype. Its antigen is currently not known. There are no base qualities to consult, and no much larger clone falls within one base. The treatment or condition tag for this specimen amounts to: live attenuated yellow fever vaccine strain. At every blood-draw timepoint, two biological replicates of bulk PBMCs were collected. A standard Ficoll-Paque protocol was used to isolate PBMCs from peripheral blood. TriZol was used to extract RNA from bulk PBMCs, CD4 and CD8 fractions, and dextramer-positive and dextramer-negative fractions. The TCR sequence derives from a man between 18 and 29 years old who received the YFV17D yellow fever vaccine. Material: PBMCs, obtained on the day of the first yellow fever vaccination. The chain links TRBV4-2 with TRBJ2-3; 10 bases in the middle match TRBD2. The CDR3 here reads CASSQVSGAGGATDTQYF. The bases are TGTGCCAGCAGCCAAGTATCCGGAGCGGGGGGGGCCACAGATACGCAGTATTTT.